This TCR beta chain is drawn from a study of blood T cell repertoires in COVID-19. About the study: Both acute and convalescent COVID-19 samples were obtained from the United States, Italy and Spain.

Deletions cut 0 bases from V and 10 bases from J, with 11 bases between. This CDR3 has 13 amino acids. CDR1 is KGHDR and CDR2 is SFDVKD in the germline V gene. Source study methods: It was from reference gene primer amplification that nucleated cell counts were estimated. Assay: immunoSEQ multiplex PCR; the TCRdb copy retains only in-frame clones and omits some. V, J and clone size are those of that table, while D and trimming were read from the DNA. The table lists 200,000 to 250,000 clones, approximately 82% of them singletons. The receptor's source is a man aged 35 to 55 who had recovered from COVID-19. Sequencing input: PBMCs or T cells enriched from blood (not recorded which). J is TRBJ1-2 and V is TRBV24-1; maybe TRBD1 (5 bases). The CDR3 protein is CATSDLSGGTYTF. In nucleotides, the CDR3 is TGTGCCACCAGTGATTTGTCCGGGGGGACCTACACCTTC.